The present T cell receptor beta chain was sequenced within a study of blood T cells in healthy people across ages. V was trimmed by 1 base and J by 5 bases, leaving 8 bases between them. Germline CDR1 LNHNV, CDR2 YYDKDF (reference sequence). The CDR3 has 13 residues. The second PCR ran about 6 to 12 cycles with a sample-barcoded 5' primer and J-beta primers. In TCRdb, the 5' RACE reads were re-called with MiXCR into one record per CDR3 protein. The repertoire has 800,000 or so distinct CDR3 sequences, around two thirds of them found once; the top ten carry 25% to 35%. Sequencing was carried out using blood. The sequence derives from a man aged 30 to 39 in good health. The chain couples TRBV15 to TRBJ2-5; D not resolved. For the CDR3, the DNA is TGTGCCACCAGCAGAGGGTTTGGGGAGACCCAGTACTTC. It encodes CATSRGFGETQYF.